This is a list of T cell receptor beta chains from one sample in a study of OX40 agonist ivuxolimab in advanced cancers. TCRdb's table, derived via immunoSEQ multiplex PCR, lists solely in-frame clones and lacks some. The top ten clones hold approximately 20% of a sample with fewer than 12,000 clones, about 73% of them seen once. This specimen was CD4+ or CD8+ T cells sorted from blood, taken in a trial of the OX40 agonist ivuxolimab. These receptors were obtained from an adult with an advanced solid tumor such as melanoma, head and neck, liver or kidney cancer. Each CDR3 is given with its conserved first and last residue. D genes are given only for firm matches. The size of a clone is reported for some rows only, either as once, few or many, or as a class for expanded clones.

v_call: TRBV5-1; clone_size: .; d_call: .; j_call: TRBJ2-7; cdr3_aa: CASSFGAVIYEQYF; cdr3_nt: TGCGCCAGCAGCTTTGGAGCGGTAATCTACGAGCAGTACTTC
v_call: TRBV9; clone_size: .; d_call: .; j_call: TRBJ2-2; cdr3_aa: CASSVGGDTGELFF; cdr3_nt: TGTGCCAGCAGCGTAGGGGGTGACACCGGGGAGCTGTTTTTT
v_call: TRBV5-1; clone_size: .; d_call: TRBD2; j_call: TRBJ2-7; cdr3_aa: CASSIGTSGLYEQYF; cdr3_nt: TGCGCCAGCAGCATCGGGACTAGCGGACTCTACGAGCAGTACTTC
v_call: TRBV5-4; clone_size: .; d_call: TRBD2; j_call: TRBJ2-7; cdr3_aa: CASSLALAGEPDYEQYF; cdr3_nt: TGTGCCAGCAGCTTGGCACTAGCGGGAGAACCCGACTACGAGCAGTACTTC
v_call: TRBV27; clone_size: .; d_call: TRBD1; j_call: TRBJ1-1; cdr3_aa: CASSQNRGEAFF; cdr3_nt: TGTGCCAGCAGTCAAAACAGGGGTGAAGCTTTCTTT
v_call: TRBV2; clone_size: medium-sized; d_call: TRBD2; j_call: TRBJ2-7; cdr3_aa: CASSGTSGSSGEQYF; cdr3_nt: TGTGCCAGCAGTGGGACTAGCGGGAGTTCAGGCGAGCAGTACTTC
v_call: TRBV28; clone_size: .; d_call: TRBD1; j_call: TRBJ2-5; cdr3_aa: CASSPLQGAEETQYF; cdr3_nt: TGTGCCAGCAGTCCACTGCAGGGGGCGGAAGAGACCCAGTACTTC
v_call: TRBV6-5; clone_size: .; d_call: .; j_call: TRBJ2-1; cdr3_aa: CASSLTWQGLVNEQFF; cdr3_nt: TGTGCCAGCAGTTTAACGTGGCAGGGGTTGGTCAATGAGCAGTTCTTC
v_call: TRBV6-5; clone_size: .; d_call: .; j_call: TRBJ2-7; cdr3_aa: CASSYGGSGNSYEQYF; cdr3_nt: TGTGCCAGCAGTTACGGCGGCAGTGGGAACTCCTACGAGCAGTACTTC
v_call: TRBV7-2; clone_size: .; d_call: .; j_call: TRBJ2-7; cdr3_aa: CASSRTDAYEQYF; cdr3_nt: TGTGCCAGCAGCCGGACAGATGCCTACGAGCAGTACTTC
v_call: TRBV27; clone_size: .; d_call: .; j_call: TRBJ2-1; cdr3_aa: CASSFPGSGLYNEQFF; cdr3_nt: TGTGCCAGCAGTTTCCCTGGGAGCGGTCTATACAATGAGCAGTTCTTC
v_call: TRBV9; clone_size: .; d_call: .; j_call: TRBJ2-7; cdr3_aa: CASSVSSSYEQYF; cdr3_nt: TGTGCCAGCAGCGTATCTTCAAGCTACGAGCAGTACTTC
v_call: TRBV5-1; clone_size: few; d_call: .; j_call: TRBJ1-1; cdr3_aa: CASSLAKGNTEAFF; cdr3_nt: TGCGCCAGCAGCTTGGCCAAGGGGAACACTGAAGCTTTCTTT
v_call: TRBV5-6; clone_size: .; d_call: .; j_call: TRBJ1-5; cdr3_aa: CASSLARVNQPQHF; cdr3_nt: TGTGCCAGCAGCCTTGCCAGGGTCAATCAGCCCCAGCATTTT
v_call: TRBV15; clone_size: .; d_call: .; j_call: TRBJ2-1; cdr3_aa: CATADGTSWGEQFF; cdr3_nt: TGTGCCACCGCGGACGGAACCTCGTGGGGTGAGCAGTTCTTC
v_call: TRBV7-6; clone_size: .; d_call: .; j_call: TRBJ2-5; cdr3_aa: CASSPAWVGETQYF; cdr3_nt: TGTGCCAGCAGCCCGGCCTGGGTCGGCGAGACCCAGTACTTC
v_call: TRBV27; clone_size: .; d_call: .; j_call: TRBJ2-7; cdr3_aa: CASSFLGREQYF; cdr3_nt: TGTGCCAGCAGTTTCCTTGGACGTGAGCAGTACTTC
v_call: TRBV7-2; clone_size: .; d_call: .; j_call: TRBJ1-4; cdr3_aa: CASSPGTLWGEKLFF; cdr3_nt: TGTGCCAGCAGCCCCGGGACCCTCTGGGGTGAAAAACTGTTTTTT
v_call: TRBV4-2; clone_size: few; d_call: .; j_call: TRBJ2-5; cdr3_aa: CASSQGGQEETQYF; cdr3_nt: TGTGCCAGCAGCCAAGGGGGACAAGAAGAGACCCAGTACTTC
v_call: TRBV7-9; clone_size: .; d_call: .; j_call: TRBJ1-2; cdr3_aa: CASSLHPPGAAGYTF; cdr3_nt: TGTGCCAGCAGCTTACATCCCCCAGGGGCGGCTGGCTACACCTTC
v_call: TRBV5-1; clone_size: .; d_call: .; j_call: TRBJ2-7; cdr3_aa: CASSLDQGSSYEQYF; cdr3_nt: TGCGCCAGCAGCTTGGATCAGGGTAGCTCCTACGAGCAGTACTTC
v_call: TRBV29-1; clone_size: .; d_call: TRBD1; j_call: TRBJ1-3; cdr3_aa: CPKRDSCSPSLSGNTIYF; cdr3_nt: TGCCCCAAAAGGGACAGCTGTTCGCCGAGCCTCTCTGGAAACACCATATATTTT
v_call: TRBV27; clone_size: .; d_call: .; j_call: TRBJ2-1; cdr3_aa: CASRSTGYNEQFF; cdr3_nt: TGTGCCAGCAGATCGACAGGATACAATGAGCAGTTCTTC
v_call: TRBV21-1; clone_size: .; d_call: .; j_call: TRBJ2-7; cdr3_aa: CASSKGTDFYEQYF; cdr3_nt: TGTGCCAGCAGCAAAGGCACAGACTTCTACGAGCAGTACTTC
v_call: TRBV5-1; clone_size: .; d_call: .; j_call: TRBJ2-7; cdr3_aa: CASKQARDAPRVEQYF; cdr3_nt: TGCGCCAGCAAGCAGGCCCGGGACGCCCCCAGGGTCGAGCAGTACTTC
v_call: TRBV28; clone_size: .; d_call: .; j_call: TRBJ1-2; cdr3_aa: CASSFQTFNYGYTF; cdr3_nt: TGTGCCAGCAGCTTTCAGACATTTAACTATGGCTACACCTTC
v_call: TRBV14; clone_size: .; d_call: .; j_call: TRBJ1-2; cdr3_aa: CASSPQTGNYGYTF; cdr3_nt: TGTGCCAGCAGCCCCCAGACAGGAAACTATGGCTACACCTTC
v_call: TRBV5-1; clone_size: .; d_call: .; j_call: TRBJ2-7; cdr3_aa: CASSLGFSDGAPAYEQYF; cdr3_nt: TGCGCCAGCAGCTTGGGATTTTCGGATGGAGCACCCGCCTACGAGCAGTACTTC
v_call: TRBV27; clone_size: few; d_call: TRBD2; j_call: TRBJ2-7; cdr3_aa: CASSLNPGSGRYLYF; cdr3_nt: TGTGCCAGCAGTTTAAATCCGGGTAGCGGGAGATATCTGTACTTC
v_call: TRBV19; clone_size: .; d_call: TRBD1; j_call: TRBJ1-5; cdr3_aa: CASRFKTGTGFSQPQHF; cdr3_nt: TGTGCCAGTAGGTTCAAAACCGGGACAGGATTTTCTCAGCCCCAGCATTTT
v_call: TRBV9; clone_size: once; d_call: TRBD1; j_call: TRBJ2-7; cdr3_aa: CASSAFRDRPHEQYF; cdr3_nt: TGTGCCAGCAGCGCCTTCCGGGACAGACCCCACGAGCAGTACTTC
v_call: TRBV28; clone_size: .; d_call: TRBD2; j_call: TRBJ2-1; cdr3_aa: CASRGREIYNEQFF; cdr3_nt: TGTGCCAGCAGGGGGCGGGAGATCTACAATGAGCAGTTCTTC
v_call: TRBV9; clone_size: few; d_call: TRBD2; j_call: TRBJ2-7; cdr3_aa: CASSAGGSGSSHEQYF; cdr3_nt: TGTGCCAGCAGCGCTGGGGGGAGCGGGAGTAGCCACGAGCAGTACTTC
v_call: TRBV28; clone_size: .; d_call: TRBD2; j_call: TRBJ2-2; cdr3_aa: CASTSFFLAGSGGELFF; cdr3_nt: TGTGCCAGCACCTCTTTTTTCCTAGCGGGGAGTGGCGGGGAGCTGTTTTTT
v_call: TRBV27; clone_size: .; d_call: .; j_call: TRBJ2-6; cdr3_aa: CASSLTQLSGRANVLTF; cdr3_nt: TGTGCCAGCAGTTTAACTCAGCTCTCTGGGCGGGCCAACGTCCTGACTTTC
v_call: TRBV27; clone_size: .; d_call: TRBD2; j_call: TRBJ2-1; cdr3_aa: CASSSLLAGGFNEQFF; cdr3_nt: TGTGCCAGCAGCAGCTTACTAGCGGGAGGTTTCAATGAGCAGTTCTTC
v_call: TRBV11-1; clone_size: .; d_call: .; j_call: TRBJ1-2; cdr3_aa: CASSTSGPSGGYTF; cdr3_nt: TGTGCCAGCAGCACGTCGGGACCGTCGGGAGGCTACACCTTC
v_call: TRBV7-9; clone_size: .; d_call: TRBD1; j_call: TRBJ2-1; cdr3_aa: CASSPPYGTEYNEQFF; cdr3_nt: TGTGCCAGCAGCCCTCCATACGGGACAGAGTACAATGAGCAGTTCTTC
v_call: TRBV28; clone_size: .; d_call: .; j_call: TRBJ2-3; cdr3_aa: CASRAGTGTDTQYF; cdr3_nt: TGTGCCAGCAGGGCCGGGACCGGCACAGATACGCAGTATTTT
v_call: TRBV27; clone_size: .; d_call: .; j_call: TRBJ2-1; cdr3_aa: CASSLEGGGWYEQFF; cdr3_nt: TGTGCCAGCAGTTTAGAGGGAGGGGGCTGGTATGAGCAGTTCTTC
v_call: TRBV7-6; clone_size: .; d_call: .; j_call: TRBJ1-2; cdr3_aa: CASTLTGGTGYGYTF; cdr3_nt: TGTGCCAGCACCCTCACCGGGGGGACGGGCTATGGCTACACCTTC
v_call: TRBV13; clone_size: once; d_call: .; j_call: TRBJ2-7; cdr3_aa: CASSAWTEAYEQYF; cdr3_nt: TGTGCCAGCAGCGCTTGGACGGAGGCCTACGAGCAGTACTTC
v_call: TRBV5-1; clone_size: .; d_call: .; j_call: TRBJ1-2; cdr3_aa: CASSLVGLGYGYTF; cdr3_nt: TGCGCCAGCAGCTTGGTGGGGCTTGGCTATGGCTACACCTTC
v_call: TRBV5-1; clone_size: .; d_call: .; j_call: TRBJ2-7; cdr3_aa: CASSFRIQGTSYEQYF; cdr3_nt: TGCGCCAGCAGCTTCCGAATACAGGGCACCTCCTACGAGCAGTACTTC
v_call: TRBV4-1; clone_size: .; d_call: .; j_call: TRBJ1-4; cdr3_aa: CASSQEGGTNEKLFF; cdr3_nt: TGCGCCAGCAGCCAAGAGGGAGGAACTAATGAAAAACTGTTTTTT
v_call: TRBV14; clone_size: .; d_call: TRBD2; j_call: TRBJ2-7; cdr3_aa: CASSHGLAVTYEQYF; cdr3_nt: TGTGCCAGCAGCCATGGACTAGCGGTTACCTACGAGCAGTACTTC
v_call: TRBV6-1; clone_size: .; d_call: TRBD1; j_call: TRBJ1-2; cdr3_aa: CASSEAEDRVGNYGYTF; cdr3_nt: TGTGCCAGCAGTGAAGCGGAGGACAGGGTGGGAAACTATGGCTACACCTTC
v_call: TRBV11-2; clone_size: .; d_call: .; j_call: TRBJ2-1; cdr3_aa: CASSHKGLVNNEQFF; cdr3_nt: TGTGCCAGCAGCCATAAGGGTCTGGTCAACAATGAGCAGTTCTTC
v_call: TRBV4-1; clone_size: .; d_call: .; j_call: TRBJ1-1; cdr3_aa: CASSQDRVTAEAFF; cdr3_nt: TGCGCCAGCAGCCAAGATCGGGTCACCGCTGAAGCTTTCTTT